This T cell receptor (beta chain) was captured by sequencing in a study of neurological immune-mediated disorders. Overall study results and limits: HTLV-1-associated myelopathy ranked highest for TCR clonal expansion and multiple sclerosis lowest, beneath healthy controls.

Germline CDR1 MNHEY, CDR2 SVGAGI. V lost 6 bases and J 2 bases, leaving 5 bases between the germline ends. The CDR3 loop spans 12 amino acids. This clonotype was observed many times. Its cognate antigen is unknown. A 10-nucleotide random UMI tagged transcripts in template-switch 5'RACE cDNA synthesis. Sequencing of 15-18 subjects in each run yielded over 190 million TCR-beta sequences. From the 5' RACE reads, TCRdb called clonotypes with MiXCR, one entry per CDR3 protein. The table records about 46,000 distinct CDR3 sequences, under 2% of them present only once. Sequencing was done on a sample of PBMCs. J is TRBJ2-1 and V is TRBV6-5, with unresolved D. The source of this sequence is a woman between 40 and 50 years old with multiple sclerosis. CDR3 protein: CASRVTYNEQFF. DNA of the CDR3: TGTGCCAGCAGGGTGACCTACAATGAGCAGTTCTTC.